The T cell receptor beta chain described here comes from a study of Ad26.COV2.S vaccination and SARS-CoV-2 variants. At the level of the study: A participant enrolled in the COV1001 Ad26.COV2.S trial arm provided the sample. Into the muscle, Ad26.COV2.S was dosed once or twice, 56 days apart.

This sample's treatment: 19 received Ad26.COV2.S at low or high dose, single or two shots; 5 received placebo; per-sample allocation not given. The study sampled participants on day 63 after the first vaccine or placebo injection. Vaccination used an Ad26 vector expressing Wuhan-strain SARS-CoV-2 spike. General study points: Whether participants received vaccine or placebo, their non-spike TCR breadth was similar.

As regards this clone: What it binds is unknown.

Clones were sequenced by immunoSEQ multiplex PCR, and TCRdb holds only the in-frame ones, with some missing. The sample shows 300,000 to 400,000 clones, around four fifths of them seen only once. CDR3 length: 13 amino acids. Germline-derived CDR1 and CDR2 are LNHDA and SQIVND (reference sequence). The V end was cut by 3 bases, the J end by 4 bases, with 7 bases between. This TCR was sampled from a person between 18 and 60 years old who received the Ad26.COV2.S COVID-19 vaccine or a placebo. Sequenced material: peripheral blood, taken in a trial of Ad26.COV2.S vaccine versus placebo. V and J are TRBV19 and TRBJ1-3; D gene ambiguous. The chain's CDR3 is CASSMTGGNTIYF. Written as DNA, the CDR3 is TGTGCCAGTAGTATGACGGGAGGAAACACCATATATTTT.